Presented here are 6 T cell receptor beta chains from one specimen sequenced in a study of T cell responses to AZD1222 COVID-19 vaccine. Sequencing used immunoSEQ multiplex PCR; TCRdb keeps in-frame clones, though not all of them. The repertoire holds about 190,000 clones, with over 70% as singletons. The specimen was peripheral blood, collected on day 0 of MenACWY control vaccination. These receptors all stem from an adult in good health.

The chain combines TRBV2 with TRBJ2-1; 7 bases align to TRBD1. This CDR3 comprises 16 residues. Germline loops: CDR1 SNHLY, CDR2 FYNNEI. With V trimmed by 1 base and J by 6 bases, 9 bases remained unmatched. The CDR3 DNA is TGTGCCAGCAGTGAAGGACAGGGAATTGCGGGCAATGAGCAGTTCTTC. Residues: CASSEGQGIAGNEQFF.

The chain's CDR3 is CASSQDWGRVNTEAFF. CDR3 in DNA: TGCGCCAGCAGCCAAGATTGGGGACGGGTGAACACTGAAGCTTTCTTT. J is TRBJ1-1 and V is TRBV4-1; D might be TRBD1 (5 bases). The CDR3 extends over 16 amino acids. In germline, CDR1 is MGHRA, CDR2 YSYEKL. V lost 0 bases and J lost 0, with 11 bases in between.

The chain employs TRBV28 and TRBJ2-7; D is uncertain. CDR3 length: 13 amino acids. V was trimmed by 3 bases and J by 3 bases, leaving 9 bases between them. CDR1 and CDR2 (germline): MDHEN, SYDVKM. The CDR3 protein is CASSFGPHYEQYF. Written as DNA, the CDR3 is TGTGCCAGCAGTTTCGGACCCCACTACGAGCAGTACTTC.

In its sample, this clone was seen once. The chain has TRBV4-1 and TRBJ2-1; 13 positions match TRBD2. Germline V lookup: CDR1 MGHRA, CDR2 YSYEKL. There are 15 residues in the CDR3. V lost 1 base, J lost 7 bases, and 1 base stayed unmatched. The CDR3 DNA follows: TGCGCCAGCAGCCAAGGGACTAGCGGGGGTAATGAGCAGTTCTTC. It specifies CASSQGTSGGNEQFF.

This chain connects TRBV24-1 to TRBJ1-1, with 10 bases matching TRBD1. This CDR3 is 15 amino acids long. Trimming removed 4 bases from V and 5 bases from J; junction bases left unmatched: 6. Per germline, CDR1 KGHDR and CDR2 SFDVKD. CDR3 nucleotide sequence: TGTGCCACCAGTGAACCGGACAGGGGGAGGACTGAAGCTTTCTTT. Translation: CATSEPDRGRTEAFF.

The J gene is TRBJ2-1, the V gene TRBV6-5; D is possibly TRBD2 (5 bases). CDR3 size: 15 residues. Deletions cut 5 bases from V and 0 bases from J, with 11 bases between. Germline CDR1 and CDR2: MNHEY and SVGAGI. CDR3: CASSPDAGSYNEQFF. In DNA, the CDR3 is TGTGCCAGCAGTCCGGACGCGGGCTCCTACAATGAGCAGTTCTTC.